This TCR beta chain originates from a study of blood T cell repertoires in COVID-19. V lost 6 bases and J lost 9; bases outside the gene matches: 7. This CDR3 is built from 13 residues. Assay: immunoSEQ multiplex PCR; the TCRdb copy retains only in-frame clones and omits some. The data hold 200,000 to 250,000 clones, with roughly 84% observed a single time. Sequencing input: peripheral blood. The TCR sequence derives from a woman aged 40 to 49 who had recovered from COVID-19. This chain links TRBV12-3 or TRBV12-4 with TRBJ2-1; 8 bases map to TRBD1. CDR3 bases: TGTGCCAGCAGCGGACAGGGTAGCGTTGAGCAGTTCTTC. It specifies CASSGQGSVEQFF.